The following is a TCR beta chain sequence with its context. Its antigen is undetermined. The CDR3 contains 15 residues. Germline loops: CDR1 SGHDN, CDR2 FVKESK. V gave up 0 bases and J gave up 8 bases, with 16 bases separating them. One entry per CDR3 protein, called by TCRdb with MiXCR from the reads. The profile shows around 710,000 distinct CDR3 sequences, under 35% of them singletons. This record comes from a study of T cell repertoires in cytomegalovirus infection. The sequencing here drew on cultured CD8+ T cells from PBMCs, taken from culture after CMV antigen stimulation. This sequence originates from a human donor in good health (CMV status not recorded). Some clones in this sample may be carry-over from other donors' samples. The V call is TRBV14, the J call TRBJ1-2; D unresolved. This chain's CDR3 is CASSQDWLTSDGYTF. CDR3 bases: TGTGCCAGCAGCCAAGATTGGCTAACATCGGACGGCTACACCTTC. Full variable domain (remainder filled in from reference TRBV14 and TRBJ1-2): EAGVTQFPSHSVIEKGQTVTLRCDPISGHDNLYWYRRVMGKEIKFLLHFVKESKQDESGMPNNRFLAERTGGTYSTLKVQPAELEDSGVYFCASSQDWLTSDGYTFGSGTRLTVV.